The rows below give T cell receptor beta chains drawn from one sample of a study of CD8 T cells in Susac syndrome. Using its own MiXCR run on the immunoSEQ multiplex PCR reads, TCRdb lists one record per CDR3 protein. Of about 200,000 distinct CDR3 sequences in the sample, around 95% are singletons; the top ten hold about 0.094%. The specimen was CD4+ T cells from PBMCs. These receptor sequences come from a human donor in good health. Each CDR3 is given with its conserved first and last residue. A D gene is named only where the DNA matches it firmly. Clone size is given for some rows only: seen once, a few or many times, or a class if the clone is expanded.

d_call	v_call	clone_size	j_call	cdr3_aa	cdr3_nt
NA	TRBV20-1	NA	TRBJ2-2	CSASRRLNTGELFF	TGCAGTGCTAGTCGGCGGTTGAACACCGGGGAGCTGTTTTTT
NA	TRBV15	NA	TRBJ2-3	CATSRGTSDTQYF	TGTGCCACCAGCAGAGGAACGTCAGATACGCAGTATTTT
NA	TRBV20-1	NA	TRBJ2-3	CSASSGGSSTDTQYF	TGCAGTGCTAGTTCCGGCGGGTCTAGCACAGATACGCAGTATTTT
NA	TRBV27	NA	TRBJ2-2	CASSLSTSRTGELFF	TGTGCCAGCAGTTTAAGCACCTCGAGGACCGGGGAGCTGTTTTTT
TRBD1	TRBV12-3/TRBV12-4	NA	TRBJ1-5	CASRNPGQMNQPQHF	TGTGCCAGCAGGAATCCGGGACAGATGAATCAGCCCCAGCATTTT
NA	TRBV20-1	NA	TRBJ1-2	CSARGTAHSYGYTF	TGCAGTGCTAGAGGGACAGCTCACAGCTATGGCTACACCTTC
NA	TRBV29-1	NA	TRBJ1-1	CSVSKGDTEAFF	TGCAGCGTTTCAAAGGGGGACACTGAAGCTTTCTTT
NA	TRBV6-5	NA	TRBJ2-6	CASSYSRREASGANVLTF	TGTGCCAGCAGTTACTCGAGGCGCGAGGCCTCTGGGGCCAACGTCCTGACTTTC
TRBD2	TRBV18	NA	TRBJ2-7	CASSATSGYEQYF	TGTGCCAGCTCCGCGACTAGCGGCTACGAGCAGTACTTC
NA	TRBV29-1	NA	TRBJ2-5	CSVARPGTQYF	TGCAGCGTTGCCCGCCCGGGGACCCAGTACTTC
NA	TRBV4-3	once	TRBJ1-2	CASSQDQRQAAMGGYTF	TGCGCCAGCAGCCAAGATCAGCGGCAGGCTGCTATGGGTGGCTACACCTTC
NA	TRBV9	NA	TRBJ2-5	CASSGGDRRTETQYF	TGTGCCAGCAGCGGCGGGGACCGACGGACAGAGACCCAGTACTTC
NA	TRBV15	NA	TRBJ1-2	CATSSSLTGGYTF	TGTGCCACCAGCAGTTCGCTGACGGGTGGCTACACCTTC
TRBD2	TRBV9	NA	TRBJ2-5	CASSSTSGQETQYF	TGTGCCAGCAGCTCAACTAGCGGGCAAGAGACCCAGTACTTC
TRBD1	TRBV28	NA	TRBJ2-4	CASAGQGVLGIQYF	TGTGCCAGCGCGGGACAGGGGGTTTTGGGCATTCAGTACTTC
NA	TRBV15	NA	TRBJ2-7	CATSPGWEQYF	TGTGCCACCAGCCCAGGTTGGGAGCAGTACTTC
NA	TRBV3-1	NA	TRBJ2-7	CASSHPNPLAYEQYF	TGTGCCAGCAGCCATCCCAATCCCCTGGCCTACGAGCAGTACTTC
NA	TRBV14	NA	TRBJ1-1	CASSQVTSGNTEAFF	TGTGCCAGCAGCCAAGTTACTTCCGGGAACACTGAAGCTTTCTTT
TRBD1	TRBV20-1	NA	TRBJ1-1	CSARDFKDRGTEAFF	TGCAGTGCTAGAGATTTCAAGGACAGGGGCACTGAAGCTTTCTTT
NA	TRBV14	NA	TRBJ2-5	CASSPYRDGTQYF	TGTGCCAGCAGCCCCTACAGGGACGGGACCCAGTACTTC
NA	TRBV20-1	NA	TRBJ2-1	CSAPLGNEQFF	TGCAGTGCTCCCCTGGGCAATGAGCAGTTCTTC
TRBD2	TRBV4-2	NA	TRBJ2-1	CASSQDLPIAGDHNEQFF	TGTGCCAGCAGCCAAGATCTCCCCATAGCGGGAGACCACAATGAGCAGTTCTTC
NA	TRBV7-9	NA	TRBJ1-1	CASTLKGTEAFF	TGTGCCAGCACCCTAAAGGGGACTGAAGCTTTCTTT
NA	TRBV6-1	NA	TRBJ2-3	CASRERGGDTQYF	TGTGCCAGCAGGGAAAGAGGGGGAGATACGCAGTATTTT
NA	TRBV11-2	few	TRBJ2-3	CASSSTSTDTQYF	TGTGCCAGCAGCTCGACTAGCACAGATACGCAGTATTTT
NA	TRBV7-9	NA	TRBJ1-5	CASSLDTMGQPQHF	TGTGCCAGCAGCTTAGACACTATGGGGCAGCCCCAGCATTTT
NA	TRBV20-1	NA	TRBJ2-1	CSARRTGFTYNEQFF	TGCAGTGCTCGGCGAACAGGGTTTACCTACAATGAGCAGTTCTTC
NA	TRBV12-3/TRBV12-4	NA	TRBJ2-5	CASSFSSAPQTQYF	TGTGCCAGCAGTTTTTCGTCGGCCCCTCAGACCCAGTACTTC
TRBD1	TRBV29-1	once	TRBJ2-2	CSVGQGPVEAGELFF	TGCAGCGTCGGACAGGGCCCGGTGGAGGCCGGGGAGCTGTTTTTT
NA	TRBV9	NA	TRBJ2-1	CASSVILGSDEQFF	TGTGCCAGCAGCGTAATTCTCGGGAGCGATGAGCAGTTCTTC
NA	TRBV10-3	NA	TRBJ2-3	CAISQQGDTQYF	TGTGCCATCAGCCAACAAGGAGATACGCAGTATTTT
NA	TRBV7-3	NA	TRBJ2-3	CASSFTASTDTQYF	TGTGCCAGCAGCTTTACAGCTAGCACAGATACGCAGTATTTT
NA	TRBV7-2	few	TRBJ2-3	CASSLEGDTQYF	TGTGCCAGCAGCTTAGAGGGTGATACGCAGTATTTT
NA	TRBV7-2	NA	TRBJ1-6	CASSSQSARSPLHF	TGTGCCAGCAGCTCCCAGTCGGCGAGGTCACCCCTCCACTTT
NA	TRBV29-1	NA	TRBJ1-2	CSVEHWGNYGYTF	TGCAGCGTTGAACACTGGGGTAACTATGGCTACACCTTC
TRBD2	TRBV4-1	NA	TRBJ2-1	CASSQEAQASGEYNEQFF	TGCGCCAGCAGCCAAGAAGCCCAGGCTAGCGGGGAATACAATGAGCAGTTCTTC
NA	TRBV20-1	NA	TRBJ1-1	CSAHSDPNTEAFF	TGCAGTGCCCACTCGGACCCGAACACTGAAGCTTTCTTT
TRBD2	TRBV20-1	NA	TRBJ2-3	CSARAEVAGDTQYF	TGCAGTGCTAGAGCCGAGGTAGCGGGAGATACGCAGTATTTT
NA	TRBV25-1	NA	TRBJ2-6	CASNAGQGGSGANVLTF	TGTGCCAGCAACGCGGGTCAGGGGGGCTCTGGGGCCAACGTCCTGACTTTC
TRBD1	TRBV6-2/TRBV6-3	NA	TRBJ2-3	CASSYRQGLYTDTQYF	TGTGCCAGCAGTTACCGACAGGGCCTCTACACAGATACGCAGTATTTT
NA	TRBV20-1	NA	TRBJ1-2	CSAFGGANYGYTF	TGCAGTGCGTTCGGGGGAGCTAACTATGGCTACACCTTC
TRBD2	TRBV9	NA	TRBJ2-3	CASSTRLAWNKDTQYF	TGTGCCAGCAGCACACGACTAGCGTGGAATAAAGATACGCAGTATTTT
TRBD1	TRBV6-5	NA	TRBJ1-1	CASSRDRTAEAFF	TGTGCCAGCAGCCGGGACAGGACTGCTGAAGCTTTCTTT
TRBD2	TRBV20-1	NA	TRBJ2-5	CSAGTSGNQETQYF	TGCAGTGCTGGGACTAGCGGCAACCAAGAGACCCAGTACTTC
NA	TRBV7-9	NA	TRBJ2-3	CASSRDGGTDTQYF	TGTGCCAGCAGCCGGGACGGAGGCACAGATACGCAGTATTTT
NA	TRBV9	NA	TRBJ2-2	CASRTSGTPGELFF	TGTGCCAGCAGGACTAGTGGAACCCCCGGGGAGCTGTTTTTT
TRBD1	TRBV18	NA	TRBJ2-2	CASSPGQAVTLANTGELFF	TGTGCCAGCTCACCCGGACAGGCAGTTACCTTGGCGAACACCGGGGAGCTGTTTTTT
NA	TRBV29-1	NA	TRBJ2-1	CSVIDRRSYNEQFF	TGCAGCGTTATAGACCGTCGTTCCTACAATGAGCAGTTCTTC